This T cell receptor (beta chain) was profiled in a study of cytomegalovirus exposure and HLA in healthy donors. Whole-study findings and limits: Upon later analysis, TCR association rates were observed to vary by HLA locus, being highest for DRB1 and lowest for HLA-C. Later analysis suggested most CMV-associated TCR beta chains were HLA-restricted. Across donors, most TCRs were seen rarely, yet some public ones were widespread.

Amplification used 60 Vbeta primers and 13 Jbeta primers. Sequencing used immunoSEQ multiplex PCR; TCRdb keeps in-frame clones, though not all of them. In the table there are around 120,000 clones, around 60% of which are singletons. The CDR3 has 17 amino acids. Trimming left V 2 bases short and J 0 bases short, with 16 bases between. CDR1 and CDR2 from the germline V gene are KGHSH and LQKENI. This clone showed up just a few times. The antigen remains undetermined. The TCR sequence derives from a man aged 25 to 40 in good health and CMV-seropositive. The chain employs TRBV18 and TRBJ1-2, with a possible D match to TRBD1 (5 bases). The source material was PBMCs. CDR3 protein: CASSPTSTGGSNYGYTF. DNA of the CDR3: TGTGCCAGCTCACCAACATCAACAGGAGGGTCTAACTATGGCTACACCTTC.